These 22 T cell receptor beta chains came from one sample sequenced in a study of blood T cells in healthy people across ages. A sample-barcoded 5' primer and a J-beta primer mix were used in a second PCR of roughly 7 to 11 cycles. TCRdb re-called the 5' RACE reads with MiXCR, one entry per CDR3 protein. The sample has approximately 800,000 distinct CDR3 sequences; approximately 65% are singletons. Source material: blood. The receptors derive from a man younger than 45 in good health.

The chain combines TRBV7-3 with TRBJ2-5; TRBD1 matches 9 bases. The CDR3 consists of 15 residues. V lost 4 bases, J lost 2 bases, and 5 bases stayed unmatched. The germline CDR1 and CDR2 sequences are SGHTA and FQGTGA. The CDR3 sequence is CASSSTGTGQETQYF. The CDR3 DNA is TGTGCCAGCAGCTCTACCGGGACAGGGCAAGAGACCCAGTACTTC.

This clonotype was seen repeatedly, ten times or more. V and J are TRBV7-2 and TRBJ2-4; 11 bases align to TRBD1. The CDR3 totals 14 residues. Losses at the gene ends were 5 bases for V and 8 bases for J; bases not matched to a gene: 5. CDR1 and CDR2 (germline): SGHTA, FQGNSA. CDR3 region: CASSPGTGGYIQYF. The DNA for the CDR3 is TGTGCCAGCAGCCCCGGGACAGGGGGATACATTCAGTACTTC.

The CDR3 DNA reads as TGCGCCAGCAGCTTGGCCGCCATGGGGCTAGGTCAAGAGACCCAGTACTTC. Translated, it gives CASSLAAMGLGQETQYF. The chain is built from TRBV5-1 and TRBJ2-5; the D gene is possibly TRBD1 (5 bases). Germline V CDR1 and CDR2: SGHRS, YFSETQ. The CDR3 contains 17 residues. V lost 0 bases to trimming and J lost 2 bases, with 17 bases between them.

The V and J genes are TRBV7-6 and TRBJ2-5; 8 bases are a match to TRBD1. The closer fit of TRBJ2-7 to the DNA end suggests the J call may be wrong. Germline CDR1 SGHVS, CDR2 FNYEAQ. The CDR3 totals 15 residues. The CDR3 nucleotides are TGTGCCAGCAGCTTAGAGGACAGGGACCCCTACGAGCAGTACTTC. It yields the protein CASSLEDRDPYEQYF.

The chain recombines TRBV15 with TRBJ1-2, with D uncertain. Germline CDR1 reads LNHNV; CDR2 reads YYDKDF (reference sequence). The CDR3 extends over 13 amino acids. The ends were cut back, 0 bases at V and 7 bases at J, with 9 bases in the middle. DNA of the CDR3: TGTGCCACCAGCAGAGAAAGGGCAGGTGGCTACACCTTC. Translating it yields CATSRERAGGYTF.

J is TRBJ2-5 and V is TRBV4-3; 9 nucleotides agree with TRBD2. CDR3 length equals 16 residues. Germline V lookup: CDR1 LGHNA, CDR2 YSLEER. After removal of 1 base from V and 6 bases from J, the junction contained 9 bases not matched to a gene. The CDR3 loop is CASSQVASGAPQTQYF. CDR3 nucleotide sequence: TGCGCCAGCAGCCAAGTAGCTAGCGGGGCCCCTCAGACCCAGTACTTC.

J is TRBJ2-3 and V is TRBV18; the D gene is possibly TRBD1 (5 bases). Trimming stripped 4 bases from V and 5 bases from J, with 16 bases between. The CDR3 is 15 amino acids. Germline V CDR1 and CDR2: KGHSH, LQKENI. The CDR3 reads CASSLSTELKDTQYF. The CDR3 DNA reads as TGTGCCAGCTCACTTTCGACAGAATTGAAAGATACGCAGTATTTT.

The gene calls are TRBV7-2 and TRBJ2-7, with TRBD2 matching 12 bases. The J segment lost 2 bases and the V segment lost 4 bases, leaving 3 bases of the junction unmatched. Germline V gene sequence: CDR1 SGHTA, CDR2 FQGNSA. The CDR3 length is 15 residues. Here the CDR3 reads CASSYPSGGAYEQYF. CDR3 DNA sequence: TGTGCCAGCAGCTACCCTAGCGGGGGGGCCTACGAGCAGTACTTC.

In DNA form, the CDR3 reads TGTGCCAGCAGCCAACCGACTAGCGGGGGTTATAATGAGCAGTTCTTC. Protein: CASSQPTSGGYNEQFF. The chain joins TRBV4-2 to TRBJ2-1; TRBD2 matches at 12 bases. Unmatched junction bases numbered 6, after V lost 2 bases and J lost 7 bases. The germline gives CDR1 LGHNA, CDR2 YNFKEQ. This CDR3 has 16 amino acids.

The genes are TRBV20-1 and TRBJ2-4, with D hard to call. Trimming removed 2 bases at V and 13 bases at J, with 21 bases between. The CDR3 is 14 amino acids. Germline V CDR1 and CDR2: DFQATT, SNEGSKA (reference sequence). This CDR3 reads CSARSAPAIKEQYF. The CDR3 coding sequence is TGCAGTGCTAGATCGGCACCGGCGATTAAGGAGCAGTACTTC.

This clonotype was seen more than once but under ten times. This chain joins TRBV5-4 and TRBJ2-5; 9 bases match TRBD1. The V gene end was trimmed by 10 bases and the J gene end by 5 bases; junction bases not matched to a gene: 9. CDR1 SGHNT and CDR2 YYREEE come from the germline V gene (reference sequence). The CDR3 has 13 residues. The DNA of the CDR3 is TGTGCCTTCAGGGACAGGGCGGGCGAGACCCAGTACTTC. Translating gives CAFRDRAGETQYF.

V is TRBV2 and J is TRBJ2-7, with D hard to call. Between the trimmed V and J ends, which lost 8 bases and 11 bases, there was a span of 13 bases. Germline CDR1 reads SNHLY; CDR2 reads FYNNEI. The CDR3 contains 10 residues. The CDR3 region has the DNA TGTGCCAGCTGGGCGGATTCTGAGTACTTC. Protein product: CASWADSEYF.

The chain links TRBV15 to TRBJ1-2; no definite D call. This CDR3 is 14 amino acids long. Germline-derived CDR1 and CDR2 are LNHNV and YYDKDF (reference sequence). The ends were cut back, 2 bases at V and 0 bases at J, with 7 bases in the middle. The CDR3 protein is CATSRPGSNYGYTF. CDR3 nucleotides: TGTGCCACCAGCAGACCGGGATCTAACTATGGCTACACCTTC.

Details on this clonotype: This sequence may be a read error, since a much larger clone differs from it by one base. This chain joins TRBV12-3 or TRBV12-4 and TRBJ2-1; D assignment may be TRBD1 or TRBD2 (6 bases each). There are 15 residues in the CDR3. V lost 6 bases and J lost 8, with 20 bases in between. Here the CDR3 reads CASRPGTGANDEQFF. CDR3 bases: TGTGCCAGCAGGCCCGGAACGGGGGCCAACGATGAGCAGTTCTTC.

Details on this clonotype: This may be a read error: a much more frequent sequence differs by one nucleotide. CDR3 loop: CASSSSGGAHQPQHF. CDR3 nucleotide sequence: TGTGCCAGCAGTTCTTCAGGGGGCGCGCACCAGCCCCAGCATTTT. J is TRBJ1-5 and V is TRBV12-3 or TRBV12-4, with 8 bases fitting TRBD1. There are 15 residues in the CDR3. Trimming removed 4 bases from V and 7 bases from J; junction bases left unmatched: 9.

The V gene is TRBV9, the J gene TRBJ1-5; a weak D match, TRBD1 (5 bases). Germline CDR1 and CDR2: SGDLS and YYNGEE. The CDR3 is 16 residues long. Deletions cut 10 bases from V and 5 bases from J, with 25 bases between. The CDR3 DNA sequence: TGTGCCCAATTTGGACCCCAGGGAGAAAGGGATCAGCCCCAGCATTTT. It translates to CAQFGPQGERDQPQHF.

V gene TRBV5-6 combines with J gene TRBJ2-5; D possibly corresponds to TRBD1 (6 bases). Trimming left V 1 base short and J 4 bases short, with 11 bases between. The CDR3 extends over 14 amino acids. Germline V gene lookup returns CDR1 SGHDT and CDR2 YYEEEE. CDR3 DNA: TGTGCCAGCAGCTTGCTACAGGGAATAGAGACCCAGTACTTC. Translating it yields CASSLLQGIETQYF.

This clonotype was counted between two and nine times. V is TRBV6-2 or TRBV6-3 and J is TRBJ2-5; weak D call: TRBD2 (6 bases). The germline V and J ends were trimmed by 6 bases and 2 bases, with 19 bases remaining between them. Per germline, CDR1 MNHEY and CDR2 SVGEGT. The CDR3 is made up of 16 amino acids. CDR3 amino acids: CASSRSQGLRQETQYF. The DNA for the CDR3 is TGTGCCAGCAGCCGCAGTCAGGGACTCCGTCAAGAGACCCAGTACTTC.

The rearrangement uses TRBV21-1 and TRBJ1-4; no DNA check was done on the table's D call, TRBD1. TRBV21-1 represents a pseudogene. The CDR3 runs to 13 residues. The CDR3 DNA sequence: TGTGCCAGCATCGGGGGGTGCGAGGAAAAACTGTTTTTT. Amino acid sequence: CASIGGCEEKLFF.

The genes are TRBV13 and TRBJ1-5, with D hard to call. V was cut by 5 bases and J by 2 bases, with 10 bases left in between. CDR1 and CDR2 from the germline V gene are PRHDT and FYEKMQ (reference sequence). This CDR3 spans 14 amino acids. The CDR3 region has the DNA TGTGCCAGCAGCGACGGACTAGGCAATCAGCCCCAGCATTTT. As protein: CASSDGLGNQPQHF.

This clonotype was found a few times. CDR3 sequence: CSVEGVPLYGYTF. The DNA for the CDR3 is TGCAGCGTTGAAGGGGTCCCCCTCTATGGCTACACCTTC. The rearrangement links TRBV29-1 to TRBJ1-2; D is unresolved. This CDR3 is 13 amino acids long. Trimming removed 1 base from V and 4 bases from J, with 10 bases in between. Germline V CDR1 and CDR2: SQVTM, ANQGSEA.

This clonotype was seen just once. The chain has TRBV4-2 and TRBJ2-2, with a weak D call TRBD1 (5 bases). CDR3 size: 15 residues. The germline V gene has CDR1 LGHNA and CDR2 YNFKEQ. V was shortened by 0 bases and J by 3 bases, with 8 bases between the two germline ends. The CDR3 bases are TGTGCCAGCAGCCAAGAGGGGCGAGACACCGGGGAGCTGTTTTTT. Protein: CASSQEGRDTGELFF.